What follows is one T cell receptor (beta chain) and its context. Its antigen is unidentified. CDR1 and CDR2 from the germline V gene are MGHRA and YSYEKL. V lost 0 bases, J lost 7 bases, and 8 bases stayed unmatched. This CDR3 is 15 amino acids long. This record comes from a study of radiation and T cells in renal cell carcinoma. Specified time point: blood 2 weeks post-SBRT. Treatment denoted: 15 Gy SBRT to primary tumor, nephrectomy 4 weeks later. Whole-study findings and limits: From baseline, blood top tumor clonotypes peaked at 2 weeks post-radiation.

The protocol was immunoSEQ multiplex PCR, while the TCRdb copy is restricted to in-frame clones and leaves out a portion. The sample has some 130,000 clones, approximately 90% seen once. The sample was blood, taken from a patient whose treatment included radiotherapy and nephrectomy. The receptor was isolated from a woman aged 70 to 79 with renal cell carcinoma. This chain joins TRBV4-1 and TRBJ2-7; 8 positions agree with TRBD1. The CDR3 here is CASSQEWTGSGEQYF. CDR3 nucleotide sequence: TGCGCCAGCAGCCAAGAGTGGACAGGGTCGGGTGAGCAGTACTTC.